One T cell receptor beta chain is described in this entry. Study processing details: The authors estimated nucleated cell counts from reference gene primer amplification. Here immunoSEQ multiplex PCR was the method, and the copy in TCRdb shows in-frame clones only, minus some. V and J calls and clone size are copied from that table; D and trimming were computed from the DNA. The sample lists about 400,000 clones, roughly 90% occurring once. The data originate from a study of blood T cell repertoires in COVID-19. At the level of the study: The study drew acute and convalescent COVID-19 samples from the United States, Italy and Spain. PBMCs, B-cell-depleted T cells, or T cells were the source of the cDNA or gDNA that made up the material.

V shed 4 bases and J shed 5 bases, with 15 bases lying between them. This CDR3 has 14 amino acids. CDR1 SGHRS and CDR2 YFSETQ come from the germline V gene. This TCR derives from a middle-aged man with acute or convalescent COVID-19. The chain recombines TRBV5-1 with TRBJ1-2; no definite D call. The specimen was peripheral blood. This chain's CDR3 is CASSPSEPRYGYTF. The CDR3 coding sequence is TGCGCCAGCAGCCCCTCGGAGCCTCGTTATGGCTACACCTTC. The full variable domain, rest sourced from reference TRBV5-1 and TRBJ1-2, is KAGVTQTPRYLIKTRGQQVTLSCSPISGHRSVSWYQQTPGQGLQFLFEYFSETQRNKGNFPGRFSGRQFSNSRSEMNVSTLELGDSALYLCASSPSEPRYGYTFGSGTRLTVV.